This T cell receptor beta chain was captured in a study of the immune and genomic landscape of osteosarcoma. Study context: Pediatric and adult high-grade osteosarcoma patients, median diagnosis age around 27.

Osteosarcoma specimens were post-treatment primary, local recurrence and metastasis tumors from poor-prognosis patients. TCRdb's copy holds only in-frame clones and misses some; the assay was immunoSEQ multiplex PCR. The data contain 4,000 to 6,000 clones, around four fifths of them seen just once; the ten biggest clones take up under 7.5%. Germline CDR1 is SGHAT and CDR2 is FQNNGV. V dropped 4 bases and J dropped 3; count of bases not matched to a gene: 9. The CDR3 contains 18 residues. This clone was observed a few times. The sample taken for sequencing was osteosarcoma tumor tissue from the lung. The J gene is TRBJ2-3, the V gene TRBV11-2; 14 nucleotides align to TRBD2. The TCR sequence derives from a human donor with osteosarcoma. CDR3 protein: CASSSGGTSGRFTDTQYF. The CDR3, as DNA: TGTGCCAGCAGCTCAGGTGGGACTAGCGGGAGATTTACAGATACGCAGTATTTT.